A single sample gave rise to the 15 T cell receptor beta chains below, sequenced in a study of shared T cell receptors in the human thymus. Repertoires were generated with immunoSEQ multiplex PCR, while TCRdb's copy carries only in-frame clones and drops some. Among about 710,000 clones, around 87% were seen once, and the ten largest hold over 0.008%. The data were also submitted as part of a second study, on human thymus T cells.

The sample consisted of thymocytes. These receptors originate from a boy less than two years old with a congenital heart defect.

This chain links TRBV7-9 with TRBJ1-4; 8 bases fit TRBD1. CDR1 and CDR2 from the germline V gene are SEHNR and FQNEAQ (reference sequence). With V trimmed by 5 bases and J by 8 bases, 10 bases remained unmatched. CDR3 length equals 15 residues. CDR3 sequence (DNA): TGTGCCAGCAGCCCATGGGACAGGCGAAGCGAAAAACTGTTTTTT. Its translation is CASSPWDRRSEKLFF.

The chain recombines TRBV4-3 with TRBJ1-5; tentatively, D is TRBD1 (5 bases). V shed 0 bases and J shed 3 bases, with 12 bases lying between them. Germline assignment: CDR1 LGHNA and CDR2 YSLEER. This CDR3 is 16 amino acids long. The CDR3 protein is CASSQDRAGINQPQHF. DNA for the CDR3: TGCGCCAGCAGCCAAGATCGGGCAGGGATCAATCAGCCCCAGCATTTT.

The chain joins TRBV7-2 to TRBJ2-7, with D tentatively TRBD1 (5 bases). The CDR3 covers 16 residues. The germline V gene encodes CDR1 SGHTA and CDR2 FQGNSA. Trimming pared 4 bases from V and 6 bases from J, leaving 22 bases between. The CDR3 is CASSYHESTDVIEQYF. Here the CDR3 DNA reads TGTGCCAGCAGCTACCACGAGTCGACAGATGTTATCGAGCAGTACTTC.

This clone was counted a single time. The rearrangement uses TRBV5-6 and TRBJ2-7; TRBD2 aligns across 7 bases. Per germline, CDR1 SGHDT and CDR2 YYEEEE. J gave up 0 bases and V 3 bases, and 12 bases lay outside the gene matches. This CDR3 contains 17 residues. This CDR3 is CASSCLWEGPGSYEQYF. The DNA of the CDR3 is TGTGCCAGCAGCTGCCTATGGGAGGGACCTGGCTCCTACGAGCAGTACTTC.

The V and J genes are TRBV5-1 and TRBJ2-1, with D unresolved. There are 12 residues in the CDR3. The germline CDR1 and CDR2 sequences are SGHRS and YFSETQ. The V end lost 4 bases, the J end lost 10 bases, and 12 bases lay between the germline ends. CDR3 protein: CASSKPSPEQFF. The CDR3 bases are TGCGCCAGCAGCAAGCCTAGTCCCGAGCAGTTCTTC. The full variable domain, rest sourced from reference TRBV5-1 and TRBJ2-1, is KAGVTQTPRYLIKTRGQQVTLSCSPISGHRSVSWYQQTPGQGLQFLFEYFSETQRNKGNFPGRFSGRQFSNSRSEMNVSTLELGDSALYLCASSKPSPEQFFGPGTRLTVL.

This chain joins TRBV28 and TRBJ1-5; tentative D call: TRBD1 (6 bases). Germline CDR1 reads MDHEN; CDR2 reads SYDVKM. There are 14 residues in the CDR3. The V end lost 5 bases, the J end lost 9 bases, and 17 bases lay between the germline ends. DNA for the CDR3: TGTGCCAGCAGTCTCAGGGGCCCGGGAGGGCCCCAGCATTTT. This codes for CASSLRGPGGPQHF. The whole variable domain, filled in from reference TRBV28 and TRBJ1-5, reads DVKVTQSSRYLVKRTGEKVFLECVQDMDHENMFWYRQDPGLGLRLIYFSYDVKMKEKGDIPEGYSVSREKKERFSLILESASTNQTSMYLCASSLRGPGGPQHFGDGTRLSIL.

This clone was seen a single time. The CDR3 DNA follows: TGTGCCAGCAGCCAAGAAGACACCAGATCTGCAACTAATGAAAAACTGTTTTTT. Residues: CASSQEDTRSATNEKLFF. The chain is built from TRBV14 and TRBJ1-4; D uncertain. The CDR3 length is 18 residues. Per the germline V gene, CDR1 is SGHDN and CDR2 is FVKESK. V lost 0 bases, J lost 0 bases, and 14 bases lay in between.

The chain joins TRBV7-2 to TRBJ1-1, with D perhaps TRBD1 (5 bases). Trimming stripped 4 bases from V and 4 bases from J, with 22 bases between. In germline, CDR1 is SGHTA, CDR2 FQGNSA. The CDR3 sequence is 17 residues long. The CDR3 protein is CASSSPDLQGRRTEAFF. In nucleotides, the CDR3 is TGTGCCAGCAGCTCCCCTGACCTCCAGGGTAGGCGCACTGAAGCTTTCTTT.

The chain recombines TRBV4-3 with TRBJ2-1, with 14 bases fitting TRBD2. V gave up 4 bases and J gave up 7 bases; unmatched junction bases: 6. Looked up from germline, CDR1 is LGHNA and CDR2 is YSLEER. This CDR3 has 16 amino acids. This chain's CDR3 is CASSPRLAGGVNEQFF. CDR3 in DNA: TGCGCCAGCAGCCCGAGACTAGCGGGAGGGGTTAATGAGCAGTTCTTC.

CDR3 loop: CASSRGQGWEKLFF. The CDR3 region has the DNA TGTGCCAGCAGCCGAGGACAGGGTTGGGAAAAACTGTTTTTT. The chain combines TRBV6-6 with TRBJ1-4; 8 nucleotides match TRBD1. The CDR3 length is 14 residues. Germline V CDR1 and CDR2: MNHNY, SVGAGI (reference sequence). The V segment lost 6 bases and the J segment 8 bases; nucleotides outside the gene matches: 8.

In nucleotides, the CDR3 is TGTGCCAGCAGTGTAGGAGGTTCCAGCGACTACGAGCAGTACTTC. Amino acid sequence: CASSVGGSSDYEQYF. This chain links TRBV6-1 with TRBJ2-7; tentative D call: TRBD2 (5 bases). Germline V gene sequence: CDR1 MNHNS, CDR2 SASEGT. V gave up 4 bases and J gave up 3 bases, with 16 bases separating them. The CDR3 is made up of 15 amino acids.

The chain uses TRBV10-2 and TRBJ2-1; D is perhaps TRBD2 (5 bases). The CDR3 has 13 amino acids. The V end was cut by 8 bases, the J end by 12 bases, with 20 bases between. Germline CDR1 and CDR2: WSHSY and SAAADI. DNA for the CDR3: TGCGCCAGCGGGAGAAGGGTCACTAAGGGGCAGTTCTTC. This codes for CASGRRVTKGQFF.

This clone has a handful of counts. This chain links TRBV4-3 with TRBJ1-5; D ambiguous. The CDR3 is 14 residues long. CDR1 is LGHNA, CDR2 YSLEER, per germline. V was pared by 0 bases and J by 7 bases, with 10 bases between. The CDR3 here is CASSQDLSEQPQHF. In DNA, the CDR3 is TGCGCCAGCAGCCAAGATCTGTCGGAGCAGCCCCAGCATTTT.

This rearrangement joins TRBV4-1 to TRBJ2-3; 7 bases agree with TRBD2. Germline lookup yields CDR1 MGHRA and CDR2 YSYEKL. V lost 0 bases, J lost 10 bases, and 19 bases stayed unmatched. The CDR3 consists of 18 residues. The DNA for the CDR3 is TGCGCCAGCAGCCAAGATGTCTTGAATGCTAGCGGCTCGAGGGCGCAGTATTTT. It specifies CASSQDVLNASGSRAQYF.

Turning to this clone: At one boundary the junction diverges from the germline segment, which might be a read error. This chain uses TRBV2 with TRBJ1-4, with unresolved D. CDR1 and CDR2 (germline): SNHLY, FYNNEI. The CDR3 has 15 amino acids. The CDR3 DNA reads TGTGCCAGCAGACCCCGACTTCTTCCTAATGAAAGACTGTTTTTT. Translated, it gives CASRPRLLPNERLFF. The full variable domain, in which reference TRBV2 and TRBJ1-4 provide the parts outside the CDR3, is EPEVTQTPSHQVTQMGQEVILRCVPISNHLYFYWYRQILGQKVEFLVSFYNNEISEKSEIFDDQFSVERPDGSNFTLKIRSTKLEDSAMYFCASRPRLLPNERLFFGSGTQLSVL.